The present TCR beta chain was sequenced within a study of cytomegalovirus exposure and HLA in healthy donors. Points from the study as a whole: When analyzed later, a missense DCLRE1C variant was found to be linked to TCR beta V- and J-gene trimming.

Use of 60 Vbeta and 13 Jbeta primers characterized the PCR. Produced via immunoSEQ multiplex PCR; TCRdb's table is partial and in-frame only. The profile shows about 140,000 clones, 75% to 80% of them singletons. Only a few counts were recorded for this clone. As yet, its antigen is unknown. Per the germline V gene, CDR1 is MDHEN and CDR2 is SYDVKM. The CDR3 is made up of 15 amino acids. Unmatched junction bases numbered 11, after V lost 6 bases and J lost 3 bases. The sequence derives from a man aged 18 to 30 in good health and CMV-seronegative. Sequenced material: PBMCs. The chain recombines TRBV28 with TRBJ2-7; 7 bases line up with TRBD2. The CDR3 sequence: CASSTRGVFSYEQYF. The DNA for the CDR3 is TGTGCCAGCAGCACACGGGGGGTCTTTAGCTACGAGCAGTACTTC.